This TCR beta chain was identified in a study of shared clonotypes between healthy human individuals. Looked up from germline, CDR1 is SEHNR and CDR2 is FQNEAQ (reference sequence). There are 16 residues in the CDR3. V trimming: 6 bases; J trimming: 5 bases; junction bases outside the gene matches: 13. Method: immunoSEQ multiplex PCR; TCRdb's copy keeps in-frame clones and lacks some. Counted here are roughly 2.6 million clones, 85% to 95% occurring once; the ten biggest clones make up roughly 0.13%. The sequence derives from a man aged 18-30 years in good health. The V call is TRBV7-9, the J call TRBJ2-5, with 9 bases that match TRBD2. Sequences were obtained from naive CD4+ T cells sorted from blood. Subset: CD45RA+ positively selected. Written as DNA, the CDR3 is TGTGCCAGCAGTTCCGGGACTAGCACGACCGGGGAGACCCAGTACTTC. Its protein is CASSSGTSTTGETQYF.